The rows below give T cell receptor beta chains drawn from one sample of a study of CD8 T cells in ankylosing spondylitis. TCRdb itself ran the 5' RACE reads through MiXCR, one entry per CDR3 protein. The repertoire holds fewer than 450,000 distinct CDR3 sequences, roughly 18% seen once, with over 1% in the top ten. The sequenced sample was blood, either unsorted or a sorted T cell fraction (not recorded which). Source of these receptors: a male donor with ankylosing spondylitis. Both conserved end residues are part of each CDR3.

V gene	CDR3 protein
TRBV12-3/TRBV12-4	CASSLTPQPSYEQYF
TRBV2	CASLTGTGVRWEQYF
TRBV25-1	CASSEKWETQYF
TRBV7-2	CASSLKDGGEAFF
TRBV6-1	CASSRTGWGTGELFF
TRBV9	CASSVGVLNTEAFF
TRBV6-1	CASSEGTFVSNTEAFF
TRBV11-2	CASSWLGDPTDTQYF
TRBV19	CASSLRLAGGPWHEQFF
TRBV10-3	CAISSQPGQGIGYGYTF
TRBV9	CASSVEGTNTIYF
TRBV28	CASRTSGTTYEQYF
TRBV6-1	CASSPSGGAGYEQYF
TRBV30	CAWSGPGARNQPQHF
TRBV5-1	CASRRGGSNTEAFF
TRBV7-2	CASSYIAYEQYF
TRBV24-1	CATSDPDRVGELFF
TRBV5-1	CASSLGDGNNEQFF
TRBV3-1	CASSRSSRATEAFF
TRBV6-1	CASVKGPGADTQYF
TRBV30	CAWTLRGRTDTQYF
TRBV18	CASSPRQLAGENNEQFF
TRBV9	CASSVEGEQANTEAFF
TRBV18	CASSPFPATEAFF
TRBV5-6	CASSLGGDRGFSGANVLTF
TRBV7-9	CASSAASGGKNEQFF
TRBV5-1	CASSQGQGTYGYTF
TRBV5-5	CASSAGQGGVSYEQYF
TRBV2	CASSVRDRDGYTF
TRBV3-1	CASSQMRPGAHSPLHF
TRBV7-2	CASSFGGRGAQYF
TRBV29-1	CSVVMSQETQYF
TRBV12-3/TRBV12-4	CASSPPGPGGEFF
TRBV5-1	CASSLVVSGSDEQFF
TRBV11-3	CASSSVGGSTQYF
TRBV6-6	CASSGGTGGEQYF
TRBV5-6	CACSLEGRVGYEQYF
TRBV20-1	CSASQRTSGGETQYF
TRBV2	CASSPGRAASGNTIYF
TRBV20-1	CSAPDRGRNTEAFF
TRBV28	CASSLPPRGGEQYF
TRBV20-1	CSALPGTGLYEQYF
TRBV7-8	CASSSKPRGTDTQYF
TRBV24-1	CATSTPGLAGADGSDTQYF
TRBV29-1	CSVALGLAEPYEQYF
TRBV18	CASSPSANTGELFF
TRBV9	CASSLQESPNYGYTF
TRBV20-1	CSALPGTRAYEQYF
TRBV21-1	CASSKTGIALKNNEQFF
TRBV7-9	CASSFLSIQETQYF
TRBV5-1	CASSLASAGGTYEQYF
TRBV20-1	CSALAGGVGTGELFF
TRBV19	CASSMKGIIQYF
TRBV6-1	CASSLGQGGNQPQHF